This TCR beta chain was identified in a study of cytotoxic CD8 clonotypes in ibrutinib-treated CLL. The wider study: On average, over 80,000 productive rearrangements and approximately 250,000 productive templates per sample. Study-wide points: Sample timing was unmatched between remission and later-progressing patients; lymph nodes unstudied.

The germline gives CDR1 SEHNR, CDR2 FQNEAQ (reference sequence). Losses at the gene ends were 8 bases for V and 2 bases for J; bases not matched to a gene: 15. CDR3 length: 17 residues. About this clone: Its antigen is unidentified.

TCRdb keeps only in-frame clones here, not all; method: immunoSEQ multiplex PCR. The table has tens of thousands of clones, 55% to 70% seen once. The material sequenced was PBMCs, taken at disease progression, from a patient treated with ibrutinib. V gene TRBV7-9 combines with J gene TRBJ1-2; TRBD1 aligns across 9 bases. This receptor was obtained from a human donor with chronic lymphocytic leukemia. CDR3 sequence reads: CASGGPQTGGENYGYTF. The CDR3 nucleotides read TGTGCCAGCGGCGGCCCGCAAACAGGGGGCGAAAACTATGGCTACACCTTC.